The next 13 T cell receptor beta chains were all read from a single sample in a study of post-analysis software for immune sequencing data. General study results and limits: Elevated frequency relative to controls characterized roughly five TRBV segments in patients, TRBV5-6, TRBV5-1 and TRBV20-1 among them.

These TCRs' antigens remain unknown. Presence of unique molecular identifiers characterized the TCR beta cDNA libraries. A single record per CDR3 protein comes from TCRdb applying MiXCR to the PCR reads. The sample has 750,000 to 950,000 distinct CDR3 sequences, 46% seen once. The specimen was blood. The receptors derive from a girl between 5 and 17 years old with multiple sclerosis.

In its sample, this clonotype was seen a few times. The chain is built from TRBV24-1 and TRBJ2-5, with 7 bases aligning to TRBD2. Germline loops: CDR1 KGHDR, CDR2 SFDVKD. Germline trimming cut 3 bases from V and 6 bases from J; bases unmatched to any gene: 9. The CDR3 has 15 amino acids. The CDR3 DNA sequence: TGTGCCACCAGTGATCCGGGACTACCCGGGAAGACCCAGTACTTC. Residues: CATSDPGLPGKTQYF.

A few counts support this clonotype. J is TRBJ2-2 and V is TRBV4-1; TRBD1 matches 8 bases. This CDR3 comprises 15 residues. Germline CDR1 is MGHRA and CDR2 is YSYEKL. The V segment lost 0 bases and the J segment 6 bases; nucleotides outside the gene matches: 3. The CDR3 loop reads CASSQEGTGPGELFF. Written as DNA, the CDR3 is TGCGCCAGCAGCCAAGAAGGGACAGGACCCGGGGAGCTGTTTTTT.

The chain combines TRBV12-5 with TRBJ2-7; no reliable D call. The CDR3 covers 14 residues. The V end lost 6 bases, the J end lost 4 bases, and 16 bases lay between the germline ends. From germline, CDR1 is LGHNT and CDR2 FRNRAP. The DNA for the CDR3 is TGTGCTAGTGGCCCGCTTAGTAGTTGGTACGAGCAGTACTTC. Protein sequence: CASGPLSSWYEQYF.

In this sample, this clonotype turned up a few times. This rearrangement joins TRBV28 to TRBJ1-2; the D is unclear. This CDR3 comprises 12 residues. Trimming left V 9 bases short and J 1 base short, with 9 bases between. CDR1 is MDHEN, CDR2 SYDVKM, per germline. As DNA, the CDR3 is TGTGCCAGTTCTCGGATTAACTATGGCTACACCTTC. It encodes CASSRINYGYTF.

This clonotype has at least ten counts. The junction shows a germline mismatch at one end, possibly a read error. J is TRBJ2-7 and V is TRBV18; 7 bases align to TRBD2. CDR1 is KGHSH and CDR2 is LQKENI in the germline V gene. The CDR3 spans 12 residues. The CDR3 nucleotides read TGCGCCAGCAGCCCGGGAGGCCGCGAGCAGTACTTC. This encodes CASSPGGREQYF.

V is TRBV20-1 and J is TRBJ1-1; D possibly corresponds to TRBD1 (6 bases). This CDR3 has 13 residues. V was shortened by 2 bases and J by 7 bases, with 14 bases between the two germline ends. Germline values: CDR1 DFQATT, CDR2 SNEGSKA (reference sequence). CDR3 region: CSARLQGFGEAFF. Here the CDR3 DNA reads TGCAGTGCTAGACTACAGGGATTCGGTGAAGCTTTCTTT.

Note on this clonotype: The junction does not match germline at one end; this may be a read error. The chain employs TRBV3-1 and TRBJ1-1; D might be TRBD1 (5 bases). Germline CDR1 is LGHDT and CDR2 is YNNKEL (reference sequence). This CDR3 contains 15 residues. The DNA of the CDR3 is TGTGCCGGCAGCCAGAACAGGCTCATGAACACTGAAGCTTTCTTT. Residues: CAGSQNRLMNTEAFF.

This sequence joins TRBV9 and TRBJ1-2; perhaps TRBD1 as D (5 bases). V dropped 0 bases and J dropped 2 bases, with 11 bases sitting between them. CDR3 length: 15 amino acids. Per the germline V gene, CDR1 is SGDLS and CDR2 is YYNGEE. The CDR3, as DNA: TGTGCCAGCAGCGTAGCAGGCCGGGACAACTATGGCTACACCTTC. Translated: CASSVAGRDNYGYTF.

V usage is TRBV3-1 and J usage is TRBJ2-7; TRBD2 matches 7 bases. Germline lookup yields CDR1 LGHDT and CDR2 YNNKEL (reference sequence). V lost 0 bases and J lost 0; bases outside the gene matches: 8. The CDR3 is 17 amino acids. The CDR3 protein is CASSQEVQRGSSYEQYF. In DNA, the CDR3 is TGTGCCAGCAGCCAAGAAGTCCAGCGGGGTAGCTCCTACGAGCAGTACTTC.

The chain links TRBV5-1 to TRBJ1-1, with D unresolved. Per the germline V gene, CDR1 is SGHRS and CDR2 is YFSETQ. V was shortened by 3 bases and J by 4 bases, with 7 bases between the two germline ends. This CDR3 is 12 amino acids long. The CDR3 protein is CASSSVPTEAFF. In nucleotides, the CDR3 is TGCGCCAGCAGCTCCGTTCCCACTGAAGCTTTCTTT.

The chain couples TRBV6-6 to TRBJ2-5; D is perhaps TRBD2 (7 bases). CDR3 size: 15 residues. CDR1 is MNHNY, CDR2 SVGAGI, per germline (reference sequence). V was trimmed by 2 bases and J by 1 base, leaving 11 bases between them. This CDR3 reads CASSYPGGLQETQYF. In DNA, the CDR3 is TGTGCCAGCAGTTACCCCGGGGGGCTCCAAGAGACCCAGTACTTC.

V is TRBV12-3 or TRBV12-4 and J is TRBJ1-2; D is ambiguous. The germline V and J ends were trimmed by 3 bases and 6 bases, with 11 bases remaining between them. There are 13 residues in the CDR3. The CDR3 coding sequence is TGTGCCAGCAGTTTTCTCGACGGAAATGGCTACACCTTC. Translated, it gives CASSFLDGNGYTF.

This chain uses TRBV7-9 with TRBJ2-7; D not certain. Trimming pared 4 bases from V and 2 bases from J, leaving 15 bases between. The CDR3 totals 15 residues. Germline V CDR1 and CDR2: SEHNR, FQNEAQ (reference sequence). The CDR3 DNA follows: TGTGCCAGCAGCTCTTATGCCAATTACACCTACGAGCAGTACTTC. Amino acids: CASSSYANYTYEQYF.